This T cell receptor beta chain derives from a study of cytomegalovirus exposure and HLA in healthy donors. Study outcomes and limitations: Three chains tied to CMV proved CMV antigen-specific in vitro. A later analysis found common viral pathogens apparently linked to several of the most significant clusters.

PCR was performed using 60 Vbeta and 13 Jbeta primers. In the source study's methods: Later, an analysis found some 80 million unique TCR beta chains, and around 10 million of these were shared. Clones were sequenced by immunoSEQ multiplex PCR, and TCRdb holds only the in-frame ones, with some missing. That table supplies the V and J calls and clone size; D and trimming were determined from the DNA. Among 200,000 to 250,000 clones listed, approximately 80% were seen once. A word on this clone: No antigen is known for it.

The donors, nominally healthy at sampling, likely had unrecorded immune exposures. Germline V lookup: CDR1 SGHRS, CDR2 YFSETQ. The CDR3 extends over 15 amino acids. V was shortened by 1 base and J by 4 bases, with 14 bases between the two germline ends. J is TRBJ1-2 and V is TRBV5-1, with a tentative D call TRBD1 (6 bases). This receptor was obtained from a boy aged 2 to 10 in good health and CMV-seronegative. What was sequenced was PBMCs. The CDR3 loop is CASSLTAGDPYGYTF. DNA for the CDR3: TGCGCCAGCAGCTTGACGGCAGGGGACCCCTATGGCTACACCTTC.